This T cell receptor (beta chain) was captured in a study of blood T cell repertoires in COVID-19. Profiling relied on immunoSEQ multiplex PCR, and the TCRdb table lists in-frame clones only, not all of them. The data show some 420,000 clones, approximately 92% seen once. CDR3 length: 15 residues. V lost 5 bases to trimming and J lost 8 bases, with 21 bases between them. Looked up from germline, CDR1 is SGHVS and CDR2 is FNYEAQ. Individuals aged about 18 to 90 years were recruited from 24 US areas. There are a few counts of this clone. This receptor was taken from a young man who had recovered from COVID-19. The sequenced sample consisted of PBMCs or T cells enriched from blood (not recorded which). The J gene is TRBJ1-2, the V gene TRBV7-6; perhaps TRBD1 as D (6 bases). Here the CDR3 reads CASSNQAGRGGGYTF. CDR3 nucleotides: TGTGCCAGCAGCAACCAGGCGGGCAGGGGTGGCGGCTACACCTTC. The full variable domain, in which reference TRBV7-6 and TRBJ1-2 provide the parts outside the CDR3, is GAGVSQSPRYKVTKRGQDVALRCDPISGHVSLYWYRQALGQGPEFLTYFNYEAQQDKSGLPNDRFSAERPEGSISTLTIQRTEQRDSAMYRCASSNQAGRGGGYTFGSGTRLTVV.